The TCR beta chain under discussion was sequenced for a study of blood T cell repertoires in COVID-19. As for the study in general: Sites in the United States, Italy and Spain provided acute and convalescent COVID-19 samples.

This CDR3 region has 15 residues. Looked up from germline, CDR1 is SGHRS and CDR2 is YFSETQ. Trimming cost V 3 bases and J 5 bases, with 17 bases left between them. Using immunoSEQ multiplex PCR, the repertoire was profiled, and TCRdb retains in-frame clones only, with some absent. The sample has some 90,000 clones; roughly 90% are singletons. Only a few counts were recorded for this clone. The genes are TRBV5-1 and TRBJ2-5; possibly TRBD1 for D (5 bases). The source material was peripheral blood. This sequence was found in a man in his fifties or sixties with COVID-19, enrolled during active disease. For the CDR3, the DNA is TGCGCCAGCAGCTCCACAAGAACAGGATTGGAGACCCAGTACTTC. It codes for CASSSTRTGLETQYF.